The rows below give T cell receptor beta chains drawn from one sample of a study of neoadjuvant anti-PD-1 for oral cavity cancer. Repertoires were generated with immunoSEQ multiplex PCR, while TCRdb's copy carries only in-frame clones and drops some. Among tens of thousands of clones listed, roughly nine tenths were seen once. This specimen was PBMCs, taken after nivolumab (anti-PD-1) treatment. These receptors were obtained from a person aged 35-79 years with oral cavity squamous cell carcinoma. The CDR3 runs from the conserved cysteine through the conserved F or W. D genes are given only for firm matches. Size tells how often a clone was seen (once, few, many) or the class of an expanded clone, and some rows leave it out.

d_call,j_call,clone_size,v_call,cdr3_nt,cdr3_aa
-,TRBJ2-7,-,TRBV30,TGTGCCTGGAGTACAGGAACCTACGAGCAGTACTTC,CAWSTGTYEQYF
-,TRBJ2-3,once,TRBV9,TGTGCCAGCAGCGTAGGGTCAATTCCCCCAGATACGCAGTATTTT,CASSVGSIPPDTQYF
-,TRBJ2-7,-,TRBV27,TGTGCCAGCAGTTCGAGCTCCTACGAGCAGTACTTC,CASSSSSYEQYF
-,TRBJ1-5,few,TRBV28,TGTGCCAGCAGGGGGGACGGGTATCAGCCCCAGCATTTT,CASRGDGYQPQHF
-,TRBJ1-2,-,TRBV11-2,TGTGCCAGCAGCTCCTGGACAGTGCCGTCCTATGGCTACACCTTC,CASSSWTVPSYGYTF
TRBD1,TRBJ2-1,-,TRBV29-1,TGCAGCGTGGCGACCCTAGCAGGGGGCAATGAGCAGTTCTTC,CSVATLAGGNEQFF
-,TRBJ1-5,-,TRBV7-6,TGTGCCAGCAGCTTAGGCGGAGGGAATAATCAGCCCCAGCATTTT,CASSLGGGNNQPQHF
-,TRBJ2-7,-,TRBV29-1,TGCAGCGTTGAATCAGCTCTTACCTACGAGCAGTACTTC,CSVESALTYEQYF
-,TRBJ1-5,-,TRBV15,TGTGCCACCAGGGAGGGTAATTATCAGCCCCAGCATTTT,CATREGNYQPQHF
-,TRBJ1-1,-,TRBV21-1,TGTGCCAGCAGCAAGGGCCCTGAAGCTTTCTTT,CASSKGPEAFF
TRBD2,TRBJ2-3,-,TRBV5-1,TGCGCCAGCAGCTTGGGACTAGCGGGAGTGACAGATACGCAGTATTTT,CASSLGLAGVTDTQYF
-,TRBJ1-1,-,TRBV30,TGTGCCTGGAGTGGCTACCCGATGAACACTGAAGCTTTCTTT,CAWSGYPMNTEAFF
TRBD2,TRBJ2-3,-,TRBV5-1,TGCGCCAGCAGCGACGGGACTAGCGGGAGCCTTTACGATACGCAGTATTTT,CASSDGTSGSLYDTQYF
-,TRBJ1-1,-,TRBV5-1,TGCGCCAGCAGCTTCGCCGGGAACTTGAACACTGAAGCTTTCTTT,CASSFAGNLNTEAFF
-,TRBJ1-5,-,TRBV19,TGTGCCAGTAGTATAGGGTCGGCGGACCCCCCGCATTTT,CASSIGSADPPHF
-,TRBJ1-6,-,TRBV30,TGTGCCTGGACAGGGATGGGTGATTCACCCCTCCACTTT,CAWTGMGDSPLHF
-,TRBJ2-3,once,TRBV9,TGTGCCAGCAGCGTAAACGAGCAGTCAGATACGCAGTATTTT,CASSVNEQSDTQYF
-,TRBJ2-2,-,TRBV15,TGTGCCACCAGCACCAACGGGGGGAACACCGGGGAGCTGTTTTTT,CATSTNGGNTGELFF
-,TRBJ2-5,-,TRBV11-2,TGTGCCAGCAAGGTCGGGGGCGGAGGAGAGACCCAGTACTTC,CASKVGGGGETQYF
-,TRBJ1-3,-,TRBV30,TGTGCCTGGAGGAGGGGAAACACCATATATTTT,CAWRRGNTIYF
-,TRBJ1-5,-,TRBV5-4,TGTGCCAGCAGCTTGTACGGTAGATATCAGCCCCAGCATTTT,CASSLYGRYQPQHF
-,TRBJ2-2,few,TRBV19,TGTGCCAGTAGTAGAGGTGGGGGTCCCGGGGAGCTGTTTTTT,CASSRGGGPGELFF
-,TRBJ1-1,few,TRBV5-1,TGCGCCAGCAGTCGAACAGCGAACACTGAAGCTTTCTTT,CASSRTANTEAFF
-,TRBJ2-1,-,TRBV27,TGTGCCAGCAGTTTGACAGGACTTTCCTACAATGAGCAGTTCTTC,CASSLTGLSYNEQFF
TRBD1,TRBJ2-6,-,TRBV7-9,TGTGCCAGCAGCCTCAGGGGGCTCGGGGCCAACGTCCTGACTTTC,CASSLRGLGANVLTF
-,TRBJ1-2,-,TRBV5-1,TGCGCCAGCAGCTTGGCCGGCCAGCCCTCCTCCTATGGCTACACCTTC,CASSLAGQPSSYGYTF
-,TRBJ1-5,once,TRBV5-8,TGTGCCAGCGGGAGGTGGGGGAGCAATCAGCCCCAGCATTTT,CASGRWGSNQPQHF
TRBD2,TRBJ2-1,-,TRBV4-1,TGCGCCAGCAGCCAAGGACTAGCGGGAGGGCGAGATGAGCAGTTCTTC,CASSQGLAGGRDEQFF
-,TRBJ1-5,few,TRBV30,TGTGCCTGGAGTGGGGGACACGTTCAGCCCCAGCATTTT,CAWSGGHVQPQHF
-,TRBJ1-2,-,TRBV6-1,TGTGCCAGCAGCATCGGCCGGGGGATCCTCTCTGGCTACACCTTC,CASSIGRGILSGYTF